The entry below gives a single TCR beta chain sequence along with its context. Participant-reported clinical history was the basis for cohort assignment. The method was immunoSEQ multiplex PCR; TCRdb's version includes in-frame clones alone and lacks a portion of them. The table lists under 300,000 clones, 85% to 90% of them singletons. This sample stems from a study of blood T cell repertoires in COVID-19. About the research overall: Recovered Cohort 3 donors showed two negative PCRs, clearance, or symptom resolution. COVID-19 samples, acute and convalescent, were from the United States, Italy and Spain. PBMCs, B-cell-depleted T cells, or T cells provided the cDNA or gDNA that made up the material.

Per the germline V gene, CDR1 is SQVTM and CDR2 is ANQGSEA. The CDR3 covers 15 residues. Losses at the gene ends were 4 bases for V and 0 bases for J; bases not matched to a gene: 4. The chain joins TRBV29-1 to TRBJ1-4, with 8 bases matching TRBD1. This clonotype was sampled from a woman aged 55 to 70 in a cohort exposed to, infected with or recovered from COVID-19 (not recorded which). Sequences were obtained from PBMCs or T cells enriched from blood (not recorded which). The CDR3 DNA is TGCAGCGTTGTAGGACAGGGAGCAACTAATGAAAAACTGTTTTTT. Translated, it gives CSVVGQGATNEKLFF.